This entry lists 20 T cell receptor beta chains sequenced from one sample in a study of post-analysis software for immune sequencing data. Notes on the study in general: Patients showed TRBV5-6, TRBV5-1 and TRBV20-1 among several TRBV segments more frequent than in controls.

Tagging with unique molecular identifiers was a feature of the TCR beta cDNA libraries. MiXCR was run by TCRdb on the PCR reads, yielding one entry per CDR3 protein. In the table there are about 570,000 distinct CDR3 sequences, approximately 34% of which are singletons. Antigens for these TCRs are unknown. The sequenced material came from blood. The receptors here all came from a girl under 18 with multiple sclerosis.

This clonotype occurred once. The rearrangement joins TRBV5-1 to TRBJ2-5; 7 bases are a match to TRBD1. Germline V gene data show CDR1 as SGHRS and CDR2 as YFSETQ. The CDR3 consists of 15 residues. J was trimmed by 2 bases and V by 1 base; bases with no gene match: 5. CDR3 bases: TGCGCCAGCAGCTTGTCACAGGGGCGGCAAGAGACCCAGTACTTC. It specifies CASSLSQGRQETQYF.

This chain links TRBV4-1 with TRBJ1-2, with TRBD1 as a possible D gene (6 bases). V lost 8 bases and J lost 4, with 20 bases in between. This CDR3 has 15 residues. Looked up from germline, CDR1 is MGHRA and CDR2 is YSYEKL. The CDR3 DNA is TGCGCCAGCGCCTGGCCCGACAGGCTCCCCTATGGCTACACCTTC. It is translated as CASAWPDRLPYGYTF.

The CDR3 DNA sequence: TGCGCCAGCAGCGTGGAGGCGGAGTACTATGGCTACACCTTC. Translating it yields CASSVEAEYYGYTF. J is TRBJ1-2 and V is TRBV5-1; D not certain. CDR3 size: 14 residues. Germline V CDR1 and CDR2: SGHRS, YFSETQ. Deletions cut 4 bases from V and 3 bases from J, with 13 bases between.

This clonotype was picked up many times. J is TRBJ2-3 and V is TRBV20-1, with a tentative D call TRBD2 (6 bases). The CDR3 spans 15 residues. V lost 0 bases and J 5 bases, leaving 15 bases between the germline ends. The germline CDR1 and CDR2 sequences are DFQATT and SNEGSKA (reference sequence). This CDR3 is CSARDRVLALDTQYF. DNA for the CDR3: TGCAGTGCTAGAGATCGGGTGCTAGCGTTAGATACGCAGTATTTT.

The chain combines TRBV29-1 with TRBJ2-7; D is ambiguous. This CDR3 region has 12 residues. V was cut by 2 bases and J by 5 bases, with 10 bases left in between. In germline, CDR1 is SQVTM, CDR2 ANQGSEA. Here the CDR3 DNA reads TGCAGCGTTGAACCTGGGTACAACGAGCAGTACTTC. This codes for CSVEPGYNEQYF.

This clonotype was counted only a few times. The chain is built from TRBV4-1 and TRBJ1-1; 11 nucleotides match TRBD1. The J segment lost 10 bases and the V segment lost 2 bases, leaving 3 bases of the junction unmatched. Germline CDR1 MGHRA, CDR2 YSYEKL. The CDR3 contains 13 residues. CDR3 amino acids: CASSQRTGGTAFF. The CDR3 bases are TGCGCCAGCAGCCAAAGGACAGGGGGCACAGCTTTCTTT.

This chain connects TRBV12-3 or TRBV12-4 to TRBJ2-7, with 9 positions matching TRBD1. TRBJ2-5 matches the DNA end more closely, so the J call is doubtful. This CDR3 comprises 17 residues. Here the CDR3 DNA reads TGTGCCAGCAGTCCTTCGCCTCGGACAGGGGATTGGGAGACCCAGTACTTC. Translation: CASSPSPRTGDWETQYF.

CDR3 sequence (DNA): TGTGCCAGCAGTGAGGCAGCGGGGGGCCAAGAGACCCAGTACTTC. It is translated as CASSEAAGGQETQYF. The chain carries TRBV6-6 and TRBJ2-5, with 9 bases that match TRBD2. Germline loops: CDR1 MNHNY, CDR2 SVGAGI (reference sequence). This CDR3 has 15 amino acids. Trimming cost V 5 bases and J 1 base; bases outside gene matches: 5.

The CDR3, as DNA: TGCGCCAGCAGCCAAGCCCCCTTACCGCTGGGGGGTGGACGAGATACGCAGTATTTT. Translation: CASSQAPLPLGGGRDTQYF. The V and J genes are TRBV4-1 and TRBJ2-3; D is possibly TRBD2 (6 bases). Trimming pared 1 base from V and 5 bases from J, leaving 25 bases between. This CDR3 has 19 amino acids. Germline CDR1 and CDR2: MGHRA and YSYEKL.

The rearrangement uses TRBV7-2 and TRBJ2-3; 8 nucleotides align to TRBD1. Per the germline V gene, CDR1 is SGHTA and CDR2 is FQGNSA. This CDR3 has 16 amino acids. Germline trimming cut 5 bases from V and 1 base from J; bases unmatched to any gene: 8. This CDR3 is CASSRWGTGGTDTQYF. The CDR3 coding sequence is TGTGCCAGCAGCAGATGGGGGACAGGAGGCACAGATACGCAGTATTTT.

The V and J genes are TRBV12-3 or TRBV12-4 and TRBJ1-1; D remains unclear. The length of the CDR3 is 14 residues. Trimming shortened V by 0 bases and J by 6 bases, and 11 bases separated the two germline ends. The CDR3 nucleotides read TGTGCCAGCAGTTTAGCGCCGGGGTCCGCTGAAGCTTTCTTT. It encodes CASSLAPGSAEAFF.

This clonotype was detected only a few times. The chain is built from TRBV6-6 and TRBJ1-2; D not certain. Germline-derived CDR1 and CDR2 are MNHNY and SVGAGI (reference sequence). The CDR3 contains 15 residues. The V end was cut by 0 bases, the J end by 8 bases, with 16 bases between. This chain's CDR3 is CASSYSAGDSPGYTF. The CDR3 DNA reads TGTGCCAGCAGTTACTCGGCAGGAGATTCGCCGGGCTACACCTTC.

This chain links TRBV7-9 with TRBJ2-7; 9 bases agree with TRBD2. Germline V gene data show CDR1 as SEHNR and CDR2 as FQNEAQ (reference sequence). With 0 bases clipped from V and 6 bases from J, the junction kept 12 bases outside the gene matches. This CDR3 region has 17 residues. CDR3 in amino acids: CASSLAVELAGRLEQYF. The CDR3 bases are TGTGCCAGCAGCTTAGCGGTAGAACTAGCGGGTCGGCTCGAGCAGTACTTC.

This clonotype was observed a single time. This chain joins TRBV5-6 and TRBJ2-3, with 12 bases identical to TRBD2. This CDR3 is built from 16 residues. Trimming at V came to 5 bases and at J to 5 bases, leaving 9 bases not matched to a gene. Germline CDR1 and CDR2: SGHDT and YYEEEE. The CDR3 sequence: CASRSGASGGGDTQYF. The CDR3 nucleotides read TGTGCCAGCAGGTCCGGCGCTAGCGGGGGGGGAGATACGCAGTATTTT. The full variable domain, in which reference TRBV5-6 and TRBJ2-3 provide the parts outside the CDR3, is DAGVTQSPTHLIKTRGQQVTLRCSPKSGHDTVSWYQQALGQGPQFIFQYYEEEERQRGNFPDRFSGHQFPNYSSELNVNALLLGDSALYLCASRSGASGGGDTQYFGPGTRLTVL.

This rearrangement joins TRBV10-3 to TRBJ2-5, with 7 positions matching TRBD2. The CDR3 has 16 residues. CDR1 and CDR2 from the germline V gene are ENHRY and SYGVKD. V was clipped by 2 bases and J by 4 bases; unmatched bases: 10. CDR3 bases: TGTGCCATCAGTGAGAAGGGGCGGGGGATGCGAGAGACCCAGTACTTC. Protein product: CAISEKGRGMRETQYF.

This clonotype was seen a single time. The gene calls are TRBV2 and TRBJ2-1; perhaps TRBD2 as D (6 bases). V shed 8 bases and J shed 0 bases, with 11 bases lying between them. Germline lookup yields CDR1 SNHLY and CDR2 FYNNEI. The CDR3 contains 14 residues. The CDR3 bases are TGTGCCAGCGCTGTAGCGGTCTCCTACAATGAGCAGTTCTTC. Its translation is CASAVAVSYNEQFF.

The chain recombines TRBV20-1 with TRBJ1-1; D might be TRBD1 (5 bases). Trimming removed 5 bases from V and 5 bases from J, with 12 bases in between. Germline CDR1 is DFQATT and CDR2 is SNEGSKA (reference sequence). The CDR3 has 12 residues. The CDR3 DNA sequence: TGCAGTGCTTGGTCAGGGCTTACTGAAGCTTTCTTT. Translated, it gives CSAWSGLTEAFF.

The chain has TRBV5-1 and TRBJ2-2; 8 bases align to TRBD1. Germline CDR1 SGHRS, CDR2 YFSETQ. CDR3 length: 15 amino acids. J gave up 5 bases and V 3 bases, and 6 bases lay outside the gene matches. Written as DNA, the CDR3 is TGCGCCAGCAGCTGGGGACAGGCCGGTACCGGGGAGCTGTTTTTT. Its translation: CASSWGQAGTGELFF.

This chain uses TRBV12-3 or TRBV12-4 with TRBJ2-7; the match to TRBD2 covers 14 bases. TRBJ2-5 explains the end of the DNA better; the J call may be wrong. The CDR3 is 16 residues long. In nucleotides, the CDR3 is TGTGCCAGCACCCTGGGACTAGCGGGGGTACAAGAGACCCAGTACTTC. This translates into CASTLGLAGVQETQYF.

The chain employs TRBV6-1 and TRBJ2-7; D is possibly TRBD2 (6 bases). Germline values: CDR1 MNHNS, CDR2 SASEGT. The CDR3 has 17 residues. V was clipped by 6 bases and J by 0 bases, with 21 bases between them. The CDR3: CASRPLGTSLVSYEQYF. Here the CDR3 DNA reads TGTGCCAGCAGACCGCTCGGGACTTCTCTAGTCTCCTACGAGCAGTACTTC.